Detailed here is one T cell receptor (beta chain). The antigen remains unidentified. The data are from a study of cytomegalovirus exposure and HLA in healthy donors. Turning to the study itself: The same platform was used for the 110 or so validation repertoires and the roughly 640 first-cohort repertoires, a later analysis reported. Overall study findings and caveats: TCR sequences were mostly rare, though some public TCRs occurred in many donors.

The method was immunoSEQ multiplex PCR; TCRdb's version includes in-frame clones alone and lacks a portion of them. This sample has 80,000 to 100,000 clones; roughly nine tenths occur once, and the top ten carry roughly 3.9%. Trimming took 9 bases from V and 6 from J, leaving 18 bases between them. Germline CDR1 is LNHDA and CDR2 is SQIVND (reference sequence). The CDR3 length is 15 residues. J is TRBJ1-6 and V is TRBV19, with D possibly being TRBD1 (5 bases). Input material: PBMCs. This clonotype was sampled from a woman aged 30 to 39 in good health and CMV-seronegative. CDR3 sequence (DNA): TGTGCCAGCCAGGTCGCAGGGCGCGGTAATTCACCCCTCCACTTT. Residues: CASQVAGRGNSPLHF.